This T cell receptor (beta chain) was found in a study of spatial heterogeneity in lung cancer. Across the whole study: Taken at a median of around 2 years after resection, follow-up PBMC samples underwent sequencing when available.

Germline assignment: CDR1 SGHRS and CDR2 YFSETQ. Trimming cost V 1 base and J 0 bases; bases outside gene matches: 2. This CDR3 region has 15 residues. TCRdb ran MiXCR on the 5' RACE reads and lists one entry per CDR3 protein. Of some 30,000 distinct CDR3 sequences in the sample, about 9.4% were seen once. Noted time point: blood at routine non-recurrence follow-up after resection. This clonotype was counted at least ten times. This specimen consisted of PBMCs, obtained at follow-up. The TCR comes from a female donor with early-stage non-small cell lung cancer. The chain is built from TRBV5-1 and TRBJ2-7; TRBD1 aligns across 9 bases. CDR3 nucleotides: TGCGCCAGCAGCTTGCTACAGGGGGCCTCCTACGAGCAGTACTTC. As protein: CASSLLQGASYEQYF.